This TCR beta chain was obtained from a study of human T cells and chemical hapten exposure. Time point here: patch test 1, 2 weeks after DPC sensitization. Treatment of the sample: therapeutic diphenylcyclopropenone sensitization with weekly scalp DPC. Germline trimming cut 4 bases from V and 0 bases from J; bases unmatched to any gene: 8. Germline lookup yields CDR1 SGHRS and CDR2 YFSETQ. The CDR3 extends over 16 amino acids. This clonotype was detected ten times or more. It was the library that attached unique molecular identifiers to individual cDNA molecules. TCRdb re-called the RACE reads through MiXCR, storing one row per CDR3 protein. The data contain about 380,000 distinct CDR3 sequences, roughly 5% of them singletons.

The chain links TRBV5-1 to TRBJ2-3; 7 nucleotides match TRBD2. This TCR derives from a woman between 45 and 65 years old with alopecia areata. Some clones in this sample may be carry-over from other donors' samples. The input for sequencing was whole blood, taken in connection with sensitization to the hapten diphenylcyclopropenone (DPC). CDR3 in DNA: TGCGCCAGCAGCGTCCCTAGCGGAACTAGCACAGATACGCAGTATTTT. It encodes CASSVPSGTSTDTQYF.